This T cell receptor (beta chain) was sequenced for a study of untreated major depressive disorder. The table came from immunoSEQ multiplex PCR; TCRdb's copy has only in-frame clones and leaves some out. The sample carries more than 25,000 clones, around 90% recorded once. J was trimmed by 14 bases and V by 4 bases; bases with no gene match: 6. CDR1 is SGHTA, CDR2 FQGNSA, per germline. The CDR3 length is 12 residues. Study-wide results and limits: Depressed patients' CD4+ T cells carried increased TRBV05-01 (Vbeta 5.1) usage versus control CD4+ T cells. A comparatively small sample limits the generalizability of these findings. Three preselected Vbeta families were the sole sequencing comparisons.

About this clone itself: The antigen remains unidentified.

The chain employs TRBV7-2 and TRBJ2-5, with TRBD2 matching over 11 bases. The specimen was CD4+ T cells from PBMCs. This receptor was identified in a woman aged 25 to 39 with major depressive disorder. This CDR3 reads CASSSGLADPYF. The CDR3 DNA follows: TGTGCCAGCAGCTCGGGACTAGCGGATCCCTACTTC.